One and the same sample provided the 9 T cell receptor beta chains below, sequenced in a study of blood T cell repertoires in COVID-19. The table came from immunoSEQ multiplex PCR; TCRdb's copy has only in-frame clones and leaves some out. The table records about 440,000 clones, approximately 90% of them present only once. The sample was peripheral blood. These receptors all stem from a woman aged 25 to 39 with acute or convalescent COVID-19.

Regarding this clone: The sample carries other DNA sequences with the same CDR3. The V call is TRBV9, the J call TRBJ2-5, with 13 bases aligning to TRBD2. This CDR3 is 15 amino acids long. Germline trimming cut 2 bases from V and 3 bases from J; bases unmatched to any gene: 1. Per germline, CDR1 SGDLS and CDR2 YYNGEE. The CDR3 protein is CASSVTSGGKETQYF. The DNA of the CDR3 is TGTGCCAGCAGCGTGACTAGCGGGGGGAAAGAGACCCAGTACTTC.

This chain joins TRBV6-5 and TRBJ2-3; the match to TRBD2 covers 8 bases. The germline CDR1 and CDR2 sequences are MNHEY and SVGAGI. The CDR3 is 15 amino acids. The J segment lost 2 bases and the V segment lost 4 bases, leaving 5 bases of the junction unmatched. DNA of the CDR3: TGTGCCAGCAGTTTCGGGGGGGCCACCACAGATACGCAGTATTTT. Translation: CASSFGGATTDTQYF.

The rearrangement uses TRBV5-1 and TRBJ2-5; tentatively, D is TRBD1 (5 bases). The CDR3 covers 14 residues. Germline values: CDR1 SGHRS, CDR2 YFSETQ. Trimming stripped 0 bases from V and 2 bases from J, with 8 bases between. The CDR3 sequence: CASSLGQRQETQYF. CDR3 DNA: TGCGCCAGCAGCTTGGGACAGCGACAAGAGACCCAGTACTTC.

The chain joins TRBV10-3 to TRBJ1-1; 7 nucleotides align to TRBD1. V trimming: 2 bases; J trimming: 5 bases; junction bases outside the gene matches: 5. CDR3 length: 14 amino acids. Germline CDR1 reads ENHRY; CDR2 reads SYGVKD. As DNA, the CDR3 is TGTGCCATCAGTGAGAATGACAGGGTGACTGAAGCTTTCTTT. Its translation is CAISENDRVTEAFF.

This sequence joins TRBV27 and TRBJ2-7; D is uncertain. V lost 4 bases to trimming and J lost 6 bases, with 10 bases between them. There are 12 residues in the CDR3. Germline V lookup: CDR1 MNHEY, CDR2 SMNVEV (reference sequence). CDR3 coding DNA: TGTGCCAGCAGTTACATATCTGGCGAGCAGTACTTC. Translation: CASSYISGEQYF.

V usage is TRBV14 and J usage is TRBJ2-1; 8 positions match TRBD1. The V and J ends lost 0 bases and 4 bases, in that order; junction bases with no gene match: 14. The CDR3 spans 19 residues. CDR1 SGHDN and CDR2 FVKESK come from the germline V gene. The CDR3 here is CASSQDFDRGPKSYNEQFF. The CDR3 DNA follows: TGTGCCAGCAGCCAAGATTTCGACAGGGGTCCAAAATCGTACAATGAGCAGTTCTTC.

The chain is built from TRBV18 and TRBJ2-1; D is ambiguous. This CDR3 spans 14 amino acids. Between the trimmed V and J ends, which lost 1 base and 7 bases, there was a span of 11 bases. Germline V CDR1 and CDR2: KGHSH, LQKENI. The CDR3, as DNA: TGTGCCAGCTCACCACAATTGGCCAGGAATGAGCAGTTCTTC. Its protein is CASSPQLARNEQFF.

J is TRBJ2-5 and V is TRBV3-1 (or the pseudogene TRBV3-2), with 11 bases fitting TRBD1. V was pared by 4 bases and J by 3 bases, with 1 base of the junction left unmatched. The V gene's germline CDR1 is LGHDT and CDR2 YNNKEL (reference sequence). This CDR3 comprises 14 residues. The CDR3 loop is CASSRGQGEETQYF. The CDR3 DNA sequence: TGTGCCAGCAGCCGGGGACAGGGGGAAGAGACCCAGTACTTC.

This rearrangement joins TRBV12-3 or TRBV12-4 to TRBJ1-2, with D tentatively TRBD1 (5 bases). V dropped 5 bases and J dropped 4 bases, with 11 bases sitting between them. The length of the CDR3 is 13 residues. In DNA, the CDR3 is TGTGCCAGCAGTCCTCGACAGACCTATGGCTACACCTTC. Translation: CASSPRQTYGYTF.